The following is a T cell receptor (beta chain) sequence with its context. This clonotype was seen only a few times. No antigen is known for it. Base-call qualities are not available, and no considerably larger clone is one nucleotide away. These data belong to a study of response to subunit inactivated influenza vaccine (dated by TCRdb to between 2018 and 2020). With regard to the full study: The study used deep quantitative T cell receptor repertoire profiling to track responses to a trivalent subunit inactivated influenza vaccine.

For CDR1 and CDR2, the germline V gene (reference sequence) lists MNHEY and SMNVEV. V loses 6 bases, J loses 2 bases, and the germline ends lie 16 bases apart. The CDR3, cysteine through phenylalanine, is 16 amino acids long. Kept here is only the CDR3 DNA, which spans 48 bases and is read in frame from base 1. What the study reported, not specific to this receptor: It was suggested by the authors that each seasonal influenza vaccination may recruit only a limited number of new T cells.

Reading the label with the study, this specimen's time point is: approximately 47 days after influenza vaccine administration. Libraries were prepared through RT-PCR. Sequenced using an Illumina HiSeq 2500. TCRdb applied fastp at Q25 and MiXCR to the public reads, then kept only in-frame beta chains. Every distinct CDR3 protein forms one entry, paired with its most common genes and DNA. Present in this sample are under 200,000 distinct CDR3 sequences, 11% of which were seen just once. The ten largest make up about an eighth of the sample. This material consisted of non-naive T cells sorted from PBMCs, taken more than 35 days after vaccination. Sample cell subset or site, as interpreted from the label and publication: memory T cell fraction. The sequence is built from TRBV27 and TRBJ2-2; the D gene is perhaps TRBD1, from 5 matching bases. The receptor was derived from a man aged 45-60 years who received an inactivated influenza vaccine. Donor details come from another sample of the same person, matched by shared clones. The nucleotides read TGTGCCAGCAGCCGTCATGGGGCGAGTAACACCGGGGAGCTGTTTTTT. Its amino acids are CASSRHGASNTGELFF.